Here is one TCR beta chain with its context. Only a few counts were recorded for this clone. This receptor's antigen is unknown. No base qualities exist here, and no much larger clone lies one base off it. This entry comes from a study of blood T cell repertoires in COVID-19 (dated by TCRdb to 2018 to 2020). Regarding the study in general: Collaborator samples came from the United States, Italy and Spain and covered acute and convalescent phases of COVID-19. The material from the prospective study consisted of cDNA or gDNA derived from T cells, B-cell-depleted T cells, or PBMCs. The dataset comprised deeply sampled blood TCRbeta repertoires from subjects exposed to, actively infected with, or recovered from COVID-19. A freely available public database, intended as a resource for researchers studying the immune response to SARS-CoV-2, is where the repertoires were released. Samples came from the ongoing ImmuneRACE study (first 160 participants) plus 1,254 subjects from 6 global collaborators. Nearly every sample came with metadata listing a de-identified subject ID, COVID-19 status, age in years and sex. Where HLA class I and class II types were available, the types were taken from metadata supplied by the sample provider, not from assay-based typing. Broad study findings and their caveats: The amount of clinical and demographic metadata varied by source and participant and was provided uncurated.

From the cysteine up to the phenylalanine, the CDR3 has a length of 16 residues. Solely the CDR3 DNA is kept, with 48 bases framed from the first base. Deletion took 6 bases off V and 6 bases off J, with a span of 21 bases between the germline ends. Via the germline V gene, CDR1 is MDHEN and CDR2 SYDVKM. The immunoSEQ Assay, a bias-controlled multiplex PCR, was used to amplify TCRbeta CDR3 regions from genomic DNA. Turning to the authors' computational methods: Nucleated cell counts per sample were estimated from amplification of reference gene primers within the assay. To quantify the absolute abundance of each unique TCRbeta CDR3 rearrangement, sequence reads were collapsed and filtered. For each sample, productive Simpson clonality was calculated by taking the square root of Simpson's diversity index across productive rearrangements. Imported from immuneACCESS, the table was reduced by TCRdb to in-frame sequences with V and J called. These copies leave out some clones; in studies compared against another copy, an unresolved V gene accounts for under half, and the cause of the remainder is not known. The V and J calls and clone size were taken over from that table, and D and trimming were inferred from the DNA. The sample data list about 190,000 clones, and around four fifths of these were observed just once. The biggest ten clones account for more than 5% of the sample.

The collaborating institutions used their own protocols to collect whole blood in K2EDTA tubes. For TCRbeta analysis, collaborators shipped samples as frozen whole blood, isolated PBMCs, or DNA extracted from either of those sample types. The receptor comes from a woman aged 25 to 39 with acute or convalescent COVID-19. The chain joins TRBV28 to TRBJ1-5; the D gene is possibly TRBD1, with 6 bases matching. The sample consisted of peripheral blood. The CDR3 amino acid sequence is: CASSPTGGGGGQPQHF. The nucleotides read TGTGCCAGCAGCCCGACCGGTGGAGGGGGGGGTCAGCCCCAGCATTTT.